The text below deals with one T cell receptor (beta chain). Its target is not known. The data stem from a study of siplizumab effects on memory and regulatory T cells. General study points: The authors mapped only a minor fraction of alloreactive clones to unstimulated subsets. Proliferating clones, CD4+ or CD8+, lacked an assignable naive or memory phenotype in roughly 75-96% of cases. Mappable alloreactive CD4+ clones came from Treg cells around 70% of the time on average with siplizumab, against 26.9% in controls.

The mixed lymphocyte reaction cells were grown together in coculture at 37°C for about 6 days. V lost 7 bases to trimming and J lost 4 bases, with 15 bases between them. The CDR3 is 13 residues long. Germline CDR1 and CDR2: SGHNT and YYREEE (reference sequence). The data were produced by immunoSEQ multiplex PCR, yet TCRdb's version contains in-frame clones alone and is incomplete. The sample holds fewer than 8,500 clones, about 38% seen once. The rearrangement uses TRBV5-4 and TRBJ2-7; D is possibly TRBD1 (6 bases). Specimen: CFSE-low (dividing) CD8+ T cells sorted from an allogeneic mixed lymphocyte reaction. The TCR sequence derives from a human donor in good health; the cells came from an allogeneic mixed lymphocyte reaction. The CDR3 DNA reads as TGTGCCAGCGGTGGGACAAAGGTTTACGAGCAGTACTTC. It encodes CASGGTKVYEQYF. Full variable domain (remainder filled in from reference TRBV5-4 and TRBJ2-7): ETGVTQSPTHLIKTRGQQVTLRCSSQSGHNTVSWYQQALGQGPQFIFQYYREEENGRGNFPPRFSGLQFPNYSSELNVNALELDDSALYLCASGGTKVYEQYFGPGTRLTVT.